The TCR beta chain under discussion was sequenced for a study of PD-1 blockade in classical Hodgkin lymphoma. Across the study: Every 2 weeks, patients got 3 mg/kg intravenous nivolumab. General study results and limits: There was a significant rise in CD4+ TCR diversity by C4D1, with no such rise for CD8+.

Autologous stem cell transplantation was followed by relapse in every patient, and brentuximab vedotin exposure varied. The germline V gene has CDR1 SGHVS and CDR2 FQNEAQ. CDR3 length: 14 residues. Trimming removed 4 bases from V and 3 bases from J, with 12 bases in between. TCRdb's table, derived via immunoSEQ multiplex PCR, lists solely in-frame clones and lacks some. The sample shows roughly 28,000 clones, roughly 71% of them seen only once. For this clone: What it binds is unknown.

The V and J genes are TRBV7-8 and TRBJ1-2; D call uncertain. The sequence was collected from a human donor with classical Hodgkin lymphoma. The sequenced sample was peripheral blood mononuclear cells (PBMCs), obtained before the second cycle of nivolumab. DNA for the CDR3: TGTGCCAGCAGCTCCCGGGAGTCTCACTATGGCTACACCTTC. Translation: CASSSRESHYGYTF.